The table lists the clone carrying this T cell receptor beta chain with many counts. Its antigen remains unknown. Generated by immunoSEQ multiplex PCR, the TCRdb table keeps only in-frame clones and is missing some. The table shows about 1 million clones, with approximately 68% occurring only once. This record belongs to a study of shared clonotypes between healthy human individuals. Study conclusions and caveats: Between four donors, naive CD4 clonotypes were shared at a level of around 4.8%.

With V trimmed by 1 base and J by 0 bases, 12 bases remained unmatched. Germline V gives CDR1 LGHNA, CDR2 YSLEER. This CDR3 spans 20 amino acids. The genes are TRBV4-3 and TRBJ1-5, with 10 bases that match TRBD1. Sequenced material: memory CD4+ T cells sorted from blood. Subset of the sample: CD45RA-negative fraction. This receptor was obtained from a man aged 18 to 35 in good health. DNA of the CDR3: TGCGCCAGCAGCCAAGTTTCGTGGGACAGGGGCGTCTATAGCAATCAGCCCCAGCATTTT. Encoded protein: CASSQVSWDRGVYSNQPQHF.